Here is one TCR beta chain with its context. Its target is not known. The sample belongs to a study of long-term antiretroviral therapy in people with HIV. Germline values: CDR1 SGDLS, CDR2 YYNGEE. This CDR3 has 14 residues. The V and J ends lost 4 bases and 6 bases respectively, with 13 bases between them. Survey-level immunoSEQ v3.0 assays were run. Clones were read by immunoSEQ multiplex PCR, and TCRdb kept only the in-frame ones, dropping some. The sample contains 20,000 to 25,000 clones, around 87% of which appear only once. Study-level points and caveats: Diversity went up after ART and still fell short of transplant donor controls.

The origin of this receptor is a woman aged 45-59 years with HIV. Specimen: unsorted PBMCs, collected 2.5 to 2.7 years after starting antiretroviral therapy. The gene calls are TRBV9 and TRBJ2-2; possibly TRBD1 for D (8 bases). CDR3 sequence reads: CASSTTGGAGELFF. The CDR3 DNA is TGTGCCAGCAGCACAACAGGGGGGGCCGGGGAGCTGTTTTTT. The complete variable domain, with remaining parts taken from reference TRBV9 and TRBJ2-2, reads DSGVTQTPKHLITATGQRVTLRCSPRSGDLSVYWYQQSLDQGLQFLIQYYNGEERAKGNILERFSAQQFPDLHSELNLSSLELGDSALYFCASSTTGGAGELFFGEGSRLTVL.